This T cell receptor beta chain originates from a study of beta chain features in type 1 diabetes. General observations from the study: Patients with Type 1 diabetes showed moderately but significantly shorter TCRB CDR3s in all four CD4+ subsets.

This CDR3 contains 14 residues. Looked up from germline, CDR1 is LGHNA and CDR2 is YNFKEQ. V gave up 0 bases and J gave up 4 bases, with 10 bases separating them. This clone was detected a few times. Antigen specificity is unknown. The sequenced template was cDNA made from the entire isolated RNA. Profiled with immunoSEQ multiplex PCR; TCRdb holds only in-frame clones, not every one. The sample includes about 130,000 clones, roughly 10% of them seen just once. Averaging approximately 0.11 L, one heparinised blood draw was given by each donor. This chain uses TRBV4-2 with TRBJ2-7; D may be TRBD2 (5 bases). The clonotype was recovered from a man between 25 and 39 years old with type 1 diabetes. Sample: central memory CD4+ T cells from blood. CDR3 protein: CASSQDLTGYEQYF. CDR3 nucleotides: TGTGCCAGCAGCCAAGATCTAACGGGATACGAGCAGTACTTC.